The rows below give T cell receptor beta chains drawn from one sample of a study of vaccination effects on CD4 cells after COVID-19. Sequencing was performed with immunoSEQ multiplex PCR; in TCRdb, only in-frame clones are kept and a portion is missing. The sample carries some 10,000 clones, about 76% recorded once. Their antigens remain unidentified. This specimen consisted of CD4+ T cells from PBMCs cultured without peptide, obtained after COVID-19 vaccination. The receptors were gathered from a human donor who received a COVID-19 vaccine. Each CDR3 is given with its conserved first and last residue. D genes are given only for firm matches. The size entry is marked missing in some rows and otherwise reads once, few, many or a size class.

D gene	J gene	V gene	clone size	CDR3 protein	CDR3 DNA
TRBD1	TRBJ2-7	TRBV4-1	NA	CASSQVGTVTYEQYF	TGCGCCAGCAGCCAAGTAGGGACAGTAACCTACGAGCAGTACTTC
NA	TRBJ1-2	TRBV4-1	NA	CASSRSAVYGYTF	TGCGCCAGCAGCCGGTCCGCCGTCTATGGCTACACCTTC
NA	TRBJ2-5	TRBV12-3/TRBV12-4	NA	CASSERETQYF	TGTGCCAGCAGTGAGAGGGAGACCCAGTACTTC
NA	TRBJ2-1	TRBV2	NA	CASSRAEGDEQFF	TGTGCCAGCAGTAGGGCTGAGGGGGATGAGCAGTTCTTC
TRBD1	TRBJ2-3	TRBV19	NA	CASSFRTGITDTQYF	TGTGCCAGTAGTTTCCGGACAGGAATCACAGATACGCAGTATTTT
TRBD1	TRBJ2-3	TRBV25-1	NA	CASSEDRGRWTDTQYF	TGTGCCAGCAGTGAGGACAGGGGGAGGTGGACAGATACGCAGTATTTT
TRBD1	TRBJ2-3	TRBV6-2/TRBV6-3	NA	CASSYPLRQGAMTDTQYF	TGTGCCAGCAGTTACCCCCTAAGGCAGGGGGCCATGACAGATACGCAGTATTTT
TRBD1	TRBJ1-1	TRBV18	few	CASSPMGQGLNTEAFF	TGTGCCAGCTCACCAATGGGACAGGGGTTGAACACTGAAGCTTTCTTT
TRBD1	TRBJ1-1	TRBV4-2	NA	CASSPGQENTEAFF	TGTGCCAGCAGCCCAGGACAGGAGAACACTGAAGCTTTCTTT
NA	TRBJ1-1	TRBV19	NA	CASSPGTVNTEAFF	TGTGCCAGTAGTCCTGGGACGGTGAACACTGAAGCTTTCTTT
NA	TRBJ1-1	TRBV2	few	CASSATGQVTEAFF	TGTGCCAGCAGTGCGACAGGCCAAGTCACTGAAGCTTTCTTT
TRBD2	TRBJ2-1	TRBV19	NA	CASSPRRREPNNEQFF	TGTGCCAGTAGTCCTCGTCGGCGGGAGCCGAACAATGAGCAGTTCTTC
NA	TRBJ2-5	TRBV27	NA	CASPPSLQETQYF	TGTGCCAGCCCTCCCTCCCTCCAAGAGACCCAGTACTTC
NA	TRBJ1-2	TRBV5-6	few	CASSFNPGFFVLPYGYTF	TGTGCCAGCAGCTTCAATCCAGGGTTTTTCGTCCTGCCCTATGGCTACACCTTC
NA	TRBJ1-2	TRBV28	NA	CASSLSGTGLYGYTF	TGTGCCAGCAGTTTATCCGGGACTGGACTTTATGGCTACACCTTC
NA	TRBJ2-1	TRBV6-1	NA	CASTPRQSSYNEQFF	TGTGCCAGCACCCCAAGACAGAGCTCCTACAATGAGCAGTTCTTC
NA	TRBJ1-1	TRBV5-1	NA	CASSPNTLNTEAFF	TGCGCCAGCAGCCCGAATACTCTGAACACTGAAGCTTTCTTT
NA	TRBJ2-7	TRBV21-1	NA	CASSKTRFDGGGPLTYEQYF	TGTGCCAGCAGCAAAACTCGATTCGATGGCGGGGGGCCTTTAACCTACGAGCAGTACTTC
NA	TRBJ2-5	TRBV9	NA	CASSVRPKGETQYF	TGTGCCAGCAGCGTACGGCCCAAAGGGGAGACCCAGTACTTC
NA	TRBJ2-1	TRBV10-3	NA	CAISGTNNNEQFF	TGTGCCATCAGTGGTACGAATAACAATGAGCAGTTCTTC
TRBD2	TRBJ2-1	TRBV5-5	NA	CASSLGGSLPYNEQFF	TGTGCCAGCAGCTTGGGCGGGAGTCTCCCCTACAATGAGCAGTTCTTC
NA	TRBJ1-1	TRBV12-2	once	CASRSTPF	TGTGCAAGTCGCTCCACACCTTTT
TRBD1	TRBJ2-7	TRBV5-1	NA	CASSSGQGNEQYF	TGCGCCAGCAGCTCGGGACAGGGGAACGAGCAGTACTTC
TRBD2	TRBJ2-5	TRBV16	NA	CASSQPGGLVSETQYF	TGTGCCAGCAGCCAACCGGGGGGACTAGTATCAGAGACCCAGTACTTC
TRBD1	TRBJ1-3	TRBV7-9	NA	CASSPLWTGSGNTIYF	TGTGCCAGCAGCCCACTATGGACAGGGTCTGGAAACACCATATATTTT
TRBD1	TRBJ2-7	TRBV28	NA	CASRIPGQGTYEQYF	TGTGCCAGCAGAATACCGGGACAGGGGACCTACGAGCAGTACTTC
NA	TRBJ1-1	TRBV6-4	NA	CASSDSGEGGAFF	TGTGCCAGCAGTGACTCGGGTGAAGGGGGGGCTTTCTTT
NA	TRBJ2-6	TRBV5-1	NA	CASSSSGAFGANVLTF	TGCGCCAGCAGCTCCTCCGGGGCGTTTGGGGCCAACGTCCTGACTTTC